The 12 T cell receptor beta chains given below trace back to one sample, sequenced in a study of glioma-infiltrating T cells. Amplification of TCR alpha and beta CDR3 regions from RNA used iRepertoire nested multiplex PCR. From the multiplex PCR reads, TCRdb called clonotypes with MiXCR, one entry per CDR3 protein. The sample holds 35,000 to 45,000 distinct CDR3 sequences, about a fifth seen once. Sequenced sample: glioma tissue, nonneoplastic brain tissue, or PBMCs (not recorded which). All receptors come from a human donor with low-grade glioma or glioblastoma, undergoing nonglioma brain surgery, or in good health (not recorded which).

The genes are TRBV20-1 and TRBJ2-7; 12 positions match TRBD1. Germline trimming cut 0 bases from V and 5 bases from J; bases unmatched to any gene: 14. CDR1 and CDR2 (germline): DFQATT, SNEGSKA (reference sequence). The CDR3 covers 18 residues. The CDR3 DNA reads as TGCAGTGCTAGAGATCACGGGACAGGGGGCTTCTCCTACAACGAGCAGTACGTC. Its translation: CSARDHGTGGFSYNEQYV.

This rearrangement joins TRBV30 to TRBJ2-3; D might be TRBD1 (5 bases). With 4 bases removed from V and 4 bases from J, the gap between germline ends came to 18 bases. The CDR3 consists of 15 residues. Per the germline V gene, CDR1 is GTSNPN and CDR2 is SVGIG (reference sequence). CDR3: CAWTPGVGPADTQYF. The CDR3 coding sequence is TGTGCCTGGACTCCCGGAGTGGGGCCCGCAGATACGCAGTATTTT.

This clonotype was seen only a few times. CDR3 sequence: CASSPSIMSEQFF. CDR3 sequence (DNA): TGTGCCAGCAGCCCAAGCATAATGAGTGAGCAGTTCTTC. The chain has TRBV7-9 and TRBJ2-1; D gene unclear. Germline CDR1 is SEHNR and CDR2 is FQNEAQ (reference sequence). Trimming shortened V by 5 bases and J by 9 bases, and 14 bases separated the two germline ends. CDR3 length: 13 amino acids.

The chain combines TRBV24-1 with TRBJ2-3; TRBD1 or TRBD2 may be the D gene (6 bases each). CDR3 size: 13 residues. V was trimmed by 3 bases and J by 7 bases, leaving 10 bases between them. Germline V lookup: CDR1 KGHDR, CDR2 SFDVKD. CDR3 nucleotide sequence: TGTGCCACCAGTGATCGAGGGGGGAATACGCAGTATTTT. Amino acids: CATSDRGGNTQYF.

This clonotype was recorded at least ten times. The V gene is TRBV20-1, the J gene TRBJ2-3, with 14 bases matching TRBD2. Germline V lookup: CDR1 DFQATT, CDR2 SNEGSKA (reference sequence). The CDR3 totals 17 residues. Trimming took 2 bases from V and 0 from J; bases not matched to a gene: 4. The CDR3 DNA sequence: TGCAGTGCTAGAACCGGGACTAGCGGGGGTAGCACAGATACGCAGTATTTT. It encodes CSARTGTSGGSTDTQYF.

This clonotype was counted ten times or more. The V gene is TRBV28, the J gene TRBJ1-3; D may be TRBD1 (5 bases). V was shortened by 4 bases and J by 0 bases, with 16 bases between the two germline ends. Germline CDR1 and CDR2: MDHEN and SYDVKM. This CDR3 is built from 17 residues. The CDR3 sequence is CASSSLSGRLSGNTIYF. CDR3 coding DNA: TGTGCCAGCAGTTCTTTATCGGGACGTCTCTCTGGAAACACCATATATTTT.

A single count supports this clonotype. A much bigger clone sits one base away, suggesting this may be a read error. The chain links TRBV7-9 to TRBJ1-1; D uncertain. The CDR3 is 12 residues long. V lost 3 bases, J lost 7 bases, and 9 bases lay in between. Per the germline V gene, CDR1 is SEHNR and CDR2 is FQNEAQ (reference sequence). In DNA, the CDR3 is TGTGCCAGCAGCTTTGAGTCGAATGAAGCTTTCTTT. As protein: CASSFESNEAFF.

This sequence joins TRBV5-4 and TRBJ2-1; the D gene is possibly TRBD1 (5 bases). Trimming stripped 6 bases from V and 10 bases from J, with 14 bases between. Per germline, CDR1 SGHNT and CDR2 YYREEE (reference sequence). There are 12 residues in the CDR3. DNA for the CDR3: TGTGCCAGCACGGACACTGGGTTGGAGCAGTTCTTC. Amino acid sequence: CASTDTGLEQFF.

This clonotype came up once. A much larger clonotype is one base distant, so this may be a read error. The chain uses TRBV6-6 and TRBJ2-5, with D hard to call. The length of the CDR3 is 14 residues. V lost 2 bases and J 3 bases, leaving 10 bases between the germline ends. Germline CDR1 and CDR2: MNHNY and SVGAGI (reference sequence). The CDR3 sequence is CASSYGPTKETQYF. In DNA, the CDR3 is TGTGCCAGCAGTTACGGACCAACAAAAGAGACCCAGTACTTC.

In this sample, this clonotype turned up many times. The chain employs TRBV2 and TRBJ1-3; 8 bases line up with TRBD1. CDR3 size: 15 residues. The trim removed 6 bases at V and 2 bases at J, leaving 6 bases unmatched. CDR1 is SNHLY, CDR2 FYNNEI, per germline. CDR3 loop: CASSEQGGTGNTIYF. Here the CDR3 DNA reads TGTGCCAGCAGCGAACAGGGGGGGACTGGAAACACCATATATTTT.

This clonotype occurred many times. The V call is TRBV11-2, the J call TRBJ1-2; a weak D match, TRBD1 (6 bases). Germline V gene sequence: CDR1 SGHAT, CDR2 FQNNGV. Trimming took 4 bases from V and 4 from J, leaving 19 bases between them. The CDR3 covers 16 residues. CDR3 in DNA: TGTGCCAGCAGCTCCCCGAAGGGGGGGCGAGTCTATGGCTACACCTTC. This translates into CASSSPKGGRVYGYTF.

This clonotype came up once. A much bigger clone sits one base away, suggesting this may be a read error. The chain has TRBV5-1 and TRBJ1-1; no definite D call. The length of the CDR3 is 13 residues. CDR1 and CDR2 from the germline V gene are SGHRS and YFSETQ. The CDR3 DNA sequence: TGCGCCAACAGCGTCGGACTGAACACTGAAGCTTTCTTT. It yields the protein CANSVGLNTEAFF.